The 30 T cell receptor beta chains in this list originate from one sample, sequenced in a study of T cells after yellow fever vaccination. From the 5' RACE reads, TCRdb called clonotypes with MiXCR, one entry per CDR3 protein. Of about 340,000 distinct CDR3 sequences listed, 12% were seen once; the top ten hold 3.2%. Material: CD4+ T cells sorted from PBMCs, obtained 15 days after the yellow fever booster vaccination. These receptors came from a man in his late teens or twenties who received the YFV17D yellow fever vaccine.

The V and J genes are TRBV6-2 or TRBV6-3 and TRBJ2-5; no clear D gene. Per germline, CDR1 MNHEY and CDR2 SVGEGT. This CDR3 has 13 amino acids. V was clipped by 8 bases and J by 3 bases, with 13 bases between them. The DNA of the CDR3 is TGTGCCAGCTCCTCGTGGGGAAAAGAGACCCAGTACTTC. It is translated as CASSSWGKETQYF.

This clonotype was seen a few times. The chain employs TRBV5-1 and TRBJ2-6, with D possibly TRBD2 on 5 matching bases. Trimming cost V 4 bases and J 1 base, with 12 bases left between them. The CDR3 has 16 amino acids. Germline loops: CDR1 SGHRS, CDR2 YFSETQ. The CDR3 bases are TGCGCCAGCAGCGACGACCCGGGGTCTGGGGCCAACGTCCTGACTTTC. As protein: CASSDDPGSGANVLTF. Variable domain in full (rest from reference TRBV5-1 and TRBJ2-6): KAGVTQTPRYLIKTRGQQVTLSCSPISGHRSVSWYQQTPGQGLQFLFEYFSETQRNKGNFPGRFSGRQFSNSRSEMNVSTLELGDSALYLCASSDDPGSGANVLTFGAGSRLTVL.

The chain couples TRBV7-2 to TRBJ2-3, with a possible D match to TRBD2 (7 bases). V was clipped by 4 bases and J by 1 base, with 12 bases between them. This CDR3 region has 15 residues. Looked up from germline, CDR1 is SGHTA and CDR2 is FQGNSA. CDR3 protein: CASSSGGPRTDTQYF. CDR3 sequence (DNA): TGTGCCAGCAGCTCCGGGGGGCCCCGCACAGATACGCAGTATTTT.

V usage is TRBV5-4 and J usage is TRBJ2-1; D not resolved. V shed 8 bases and J shed 4 bases, with 13 bases lying between them. The CDR3 is made up of 13 amino acids. From germline, CDR1 is SGHNT and CDR2 YYREEE (reference sequence). The CDR3: CASRLGSYNEQFF. CDR3 DNA: TGTGCCAGTAGACTCGGTTCGTACAATGAGCAGTTCTTC.

There are a few counts of this clonotype. The chain links TRBV2 to TRBJ1-1; maybe TRBD1 (5 bases). CDR1 SNHLY and CDR2 FYNNEI come from the germline V gene. The CDR3 consists of 13 residues. V was cut by 8 bases and J by 3 bases, with 13 bases left in between. CDR3 sequence: CASQVGEYTEAFF. The CDR3 bases are TGTGCCAGCCAAGTGGGGGAGTACACTGAAGCTTTCTTT.

This sequence joins TRBV19 and TRBJ2-7; 10 positions match TRBD1. This CDR3 region has 14 residues. Germline assignment: CDR1 LNHDA and CDR2 SQIVND (reference sequence). J was trimmed by 1 base and V by 5 bases; bases with no gene match: 2. The CDR3 DNA sequence: TGTGCCAGTAGTGGACAGGGGGGATCCTACGAGCAGTACTTC. The encoded protein is CASSGQGGSYEQYF.

This chain joins TRBV2 and TRBJ1-5, with D perhaps TRBD1 (5 bases). Germline CDR1 and CDR2: SNHLY and FYNNEI. This CDR3 has 15 amino acids. V dropped 3 bases and J dropped 2 bases, with 11 bases sitting between them. The CDR3 region has the DNA TGTGCCAGCAGTGACTGGGGCAGCGGCAATCAGCCCCAGCATTTT. Its protein product is CASSDWGSGNQPQHF.

This clonotype came up a few times. This chain uses TRBV3-1 with TRBJ2-2; D could derive from TRBD1 or TRBD2 (5 bases each). From germline, CDR1 is LGHDT and CDR2 YNNKEL (reference sequence). CDR3 length: 16 amino acids. The V and J ends lost 1 base and 6 bases respectively, with 15 bases between them. CDR3 amino acids: CASSQGVGTSPGELFF. The CDR3 region has the DNA TGTGCCAGCAGCCAAGGGGTCGGGACGTCTCCCGGGGAGCTGTTTTTT.

The rearrangement joins TRBV5-1 to TRBJ1-5, with a tentative D call TRBD1 (5 bases). The CDR3 is 15 residues long. The germline V and J ends were trimmed by 4 bases and 4 bases, with 15 bases remaining between them. Germline V lookup: CDR1 SGHRS, CDR2 YFSETQ. CDR3 loop: CASSLDAGGNQPQHF. In DNA form, the CDR3 reads TGCGCCAGCAGCCTCGACGCCGGGGGAAATCAGCCCCAGCATTTT.

This clonotype was found a few times. The germline gene is not matched at one end of the junction; a read error may be the cause. V is TRBV4-1 and J is TRBJ2-4; D tentatively fits TRBD1 or TRBD2 (5 bases each). In germline, CDR1 is MGHRA, CDR2 YSYEKL. The CDR3 has 14 amino acids. CDR3 region: CASSQDTEPGRWGF. The CDR3, as DNA: TGCGCCAGCAGCCAAGACACGGAACCGGGACGGTGGGGGTTC.

This clonotype came up many times. The chain recombines TRBV6-5 with TRBJ2-3, with D maybe TRBD2 (6 bases). Trimming cost V 0 bases and J 0 bases, with 7 bases left between them. The V gene's germline CDR1 is MNHEY and CDR2 SVGAGI. The CDR3 is 15 amino acids. The CDR3 coding sequence is TGTGCCAGCAGTTACTCGGCGGGGAGCACAGATACGCAGTATTTT. As protein: CASSYSAGSTDTQYF.

This sequence joins TRBV30 and TRBJ2-3, with TRBD1 matching over 9 bases. Germline values: CDR1 GTSNPN, CDR2 SVGIG (reference sequence). The CDR3 consists of 18 residues. V lost 2 bases, J lost 0 bases, and 12 bases stayed unmatched. CDR3: CAWSTKEGQGESTDTQYF. The CDR3 DNA reads as TGTGCCTGGAGTACCAAGGAGGGACAGGGCGAAAGCACAGATACGCAGTATTTT. The full variable domain, completed using reference TRBV30 and TRBJ2-3, is SQTIHQWPATLVQPVGSPLSLECTVEGTSNPNLYWYRQAAGRGLQLLFYSVGIGQISSEVPQNLSASRPQDRQFILSSKKLLLSDSGFYLCAWSTKEGQGESTDTQYFGPGTRLTVL.

The gene calls are TRBV7-9 and TRBJ1-1; no firm D call. Between the trimmed V and J ends, which lost 3 bases and 5 bases, there was a span of 10 bases. This CDR3 region has 13 residues. Germline V gene sequence: CDR1 SEHNR, CDR2 FQNEAQ (reference sequence). The CDR3 spells CASSFSVPTEAFF. The CDR3 DNA reads TGTGCCAGCAGCTTCTCGGTCCCAACTGAAGCTTTCTTT.

The rearrangement links TRBV28 to TRBJ2-7; D is perhaps TRBD1 or TRBD2 (6 bases each). Looked up from germline, CDR1 is MDHEN and CDR2 is SYDVKM. Trimming left V 2 bases short and J 7 bases short, with 12 bases between. This CDR3 spans 13 amino acids. The CDR3 loop is CASSLGGRLEQYV. The CDR3 nucleotides read TGTGCCAGCAGTTTAGGGGGGCGTCTTGAGCAGTACGTC.

This clonotype turned up a few times. The rearrangement links TRBV7-9 to TRBJ2-2; weak D call: TRBD2 (5 bases). This CDR3 is built from 15 residues. Trimming pared 3 bases from V and 4 bases from J, leaving 12 bases between. Looked up from germline, CDR1 is SEHNR and CDR2 is FQNEAQ (reference sequence). The CDR3 here is CASSLRTPSTGELFF. The DNA for the CDR3 is TGTGCCAGCAGCTTGCGGACTCCCTCCACCGGGGAGCTGTTTTTT.

This clonotype was recorded many times. The chain carries TRBV7-2 and TRBJ2-2, with 7 positions matching TRBD2. V dropped 5 bases and J dropped 7; count of bases not matched to a gene: 16. The CDR3 extends over 17 amino acids. From germline, CDR1 is SGHTA and CDR2 FQGNSA. The CDR3 sequence is CASSPRDYPRGDGELFF. In nucleotides, the CDR3 is TGTGCCAGCAGCCCTCGGGACTACCCCCGTGGAGACGGGGAGCTGTTTTTT.

V gene TRBV11-2 combines with J gene TRBJ2-3; D gene unclear. V was shortened by 5 bases and J by 2 bases, with 8 bases between the two germline ends. Germline V CDR1 and CDR2: SGHAT, FQNNGV. The CDR3 is 13 residues long. CDR3 loop: CASSHGPTDTQYF. In DNA form, the CDR3 reads TGTGCCAGCAGCCATGGGCCCACAGATACGCAGTATTTT.

This clonotype was detected only a few times. J is TRBJ1-2 and V is TRBV12-3 or TRBV12-4, with D possibly matching TRBD1 (5 bases). CDR3 size: 12 residues. Trimming pared 6 bases from V and 7 bases from J, leaving 12 bases between. In nucleotides, the CDR3 is TGTGCCAGCAGCTGGGGAAGGGGTGGCTACACCTTC. Translated: CASSWGRGGYTF.

This clonotype was seen ten or more times. The genes are TRBV6-5 and TRBJ2-5, with 7 positions matching TRBD1. CDR3 size: 14 residues. The germline V gene encodes CDR1 MNHEY and CDR2 SVGAGI. With 6 bases clipped from V and 2 bases from J, the junction kept 6 bases outside the gene matches. The DNA of the CDR3 is TGTGCCAGCAGCCCGACAGGGTTTCAAGAGACCCAGTACTTC. This sequence encodes CASSPTGFQETQYF.

The genes are TRBV18 and TRBJ2-1, with 7 bases lining up with TRBD2. The V gene end was trimmed by 6 bases and the J gene end by 0 bases; junction bases not matched to a gene: 5. There are 15 residues in the CDR3. Germline V gene sequence: CDR1 KGHSH, CDR2 LQKENI. CDR3 DNA: TGTGCCAGCTCGGATGGGGGGGACTCCTACAATGAGCAGTTCTTC. Translation gives CASSDGGDSYNEQFF.

The CDR3 sequence is CAISELPTGPNTGELFF. In DNA, the CDR3 is TGTGCCATCAGTGAGCTCCCGACGGGACCCAACACCGGGGAGCTGTTTTTT. The chain recombines TRBV10-3 with TRBJ2-2; D possibly uses TRBD1 or TRBD2 (5 bases each). V lost 2 bases and J 2 bases, leaving 15 bases between the germline ends. CDR1 ENHRY and CDR2 SYGVKD come from the germline V gene. The CDR3 is made up of 17 amino acids.

The genes are TRBV20-1 and TRBJ2-1; D ambiguous. Trimming removed 1 base from V and 5 bases from J, with 9 bases in between. Germline CDR1 DFQATT, CDR2 SNEGSKA (reference sequence). This CDR3 has 13 amino acids. The CDR3, as DNA: TGCAGTGCTAGAGCCGATAGCAACAATGAGCAGTTCTTC. Encoded protein: CSARADSNNEQFF.

The chain employs TRBV4-2 and TRBJ2-3; 12 bases agree with TRBD2. The CDR3 extends over 16 amino acids. V lost 6 bases, J lost 4 bases, and 8 bases stayed unmatched. Per the germline V gene, CDR1 is LGHNA and CDR2 is YNFKEQ. CDR3 amino acids: CASRQSLAGGPDTQYF. CDR3 nucleotides: TGTGCCAGCAGGCAGAGTCTAGCGGGGGGGCCAGATACGCAGTATTTT.

This clonotype was picked up a small number of times. J is TRBJ1-3 and V is TRBV20-1; 9 bases are shared with TRBD1. Losses at the gene ends were 5 bases for V and 8 bases for J; bases not matched to a gene: 10. The CDR3 consists of 14 residues. The germline gives CDR1 DFQATT, CDR2 SNEGSKA (reference sequence). This CDR3 reads CSASRDRVADTIYF. The CDR3 DNA follows: TGCAGTGCTTCTAGGGACAGGGTAGCAGACACCATATATTTT.

This clonotype has at least ten counts. V and J are TRBV11-2 and TRBJ2-3, with a tentative D call TRBD2 (6 bases). The ends were cut back, 5 bases at V and 6 bases at J, with 12 bases in the middle. Germline V gene data show CDR1 as SGHAT and CDR2 as FQNNGV. The CDR3 loop spans 13 amino acids. The CDR3 bases are TGTGCCAGCAGCCCCCCTGGGGGGGATACGCAGTATTTT. This encodes CASSPPGGDTQYF.

This clonotype was detected ten times or more. The chain couples TRBV20-1 to TRBJ2-3, with D possibly being TRBD2 (6 bases). CDR1 and CDR2 (germline): DFQATT, SNEGSKA (reference sequence). V lost 0 bases, J lost 0 bases, and 10 bases lay in between. CDR3 length: 15 amino acids. The CDR3 protein is CSARDLGTSTDTQYF. In DNA, the CDR3 is TGCAGTGCTAGAGATCTCGGGACTAGCACAGATACGCAGTATTTT.

The J gene is TRBJ2-5, the V gene TRBV5-1; 14 positions agree with TRBD2. Germline V CDR1 and CDR2: SGHRS, YFSETQ. The CDR3 totals 18 residues. With 1 base clipped from V and 4 bases from J, the junction kept 9 bases outside the gene matches. CDR3 sequence: CASSLLPAGTSGGETQYF. DNA for the CDR3: TGCGCCAGCAGCTTGTTACCAGCCGGGACTAGCGGGGGAGAGACCCAGTACTTC.

This clonotype was observed a single time. The genes are TRBV14 and TRBJ2-3; D gene ambiguous. CDR1 is SGHDN and CDR2 is FVKESK in the germline V gene. The CDR3 consists of 13 residues. V lost 0 bases and J 7 bases, leaving 8 bases between the germline ends. DNA of the CDR3: TGTGCCAGCAGCCAAGAAGGGTTCTATACGCAGTATTTT. It yields the protein CASSQEGFYTQYF.

This clonotype was detected a few times. The chain is built from TRBV20-1 and TRBJ2-3; 10 bases fit TRBD1. V dropped 7 bases and J dropped 8; count of bases not matched to a gene: 15. Germline assignment: CDR1 DFQATT and CDR2 SNEGSKA (reference sequence). The CDR3 loop spans 15 amino acids. For the CDR3, the DNA is TGCAGTGGGCCCAGGTCCGGACAGGGGGTCGGTACGCAGTATTTT. Translated: CSGPRSGQGVGTQYF.

The chain carries TRBV28 and TRBJ1-5; D is perhaps TRBD1 (6 bases). Germline CDR1 and CDR2: MDHEN and SYDVKM. The CDR3 extends over 12 amino acids. V shed 10 bases and J shed 6 bases, with 13 bases lying between them. The CDR3 reads CAIQRGGQPQHF. The CDR3 coding sequence is TGTGCCATCCAAAGGGGGGGTCAGCCCCAGCATTTT.